These 14 T cell receptor beta chains came from one sample sequenced in a study of tumor-infiltrating lymphocytes in primary liver carcinoma. TCR beta cDNA was prepared out of around 460 ng total RNA by means of a constant-region primer. Generation of the TCR beta libraries relied on three nested multiplex PCR rounds using slightly modified ARM-PCR. TRBV1-TRBV30 forward primers paired with a C-beta reverse primer drove the first two PCR rounds, about 10 cycles each. One entry per CDR3 protein results from TCRdb running MiXCR on the multiplex PCR reads. This sample carries 330,000 or so distinct CDR3 sequences, less than 65% of them seen once, and the ten largest clones take roughly 6%. Germline DNA was extracted too, while blood RNA derived from unsorted whole blood. Sequenced sample: peripheral blood. These receptors all stem from a man aged 35 to 55 with primary liver carcinoma and hepatitis B virus infection.

As for this clonotype: Given a much more abundant clone one base away, this may be a read error. This rearrangement joins TRBV6-6 to TRBJ2-3; D is perhaps TRBD1 or TRBD2 (5 bases each). The CDR3 loop spans 14 amino acids. Germline assignment: CDR1 MNHNY and CDR2 SVGAGI (reference sequence). The CDR3 here is CTSNLGVLDDTQYF. CDR3 coding DNA: TGTACCAGCAACCTGGGGGTCTTAGACGATACGCAGTATTTT.

This clonotype was observed a few times. A much larger clone sits a single nucleotide away, making a read error possible. The chain joins TRBV6-2 or TRBV6-3 to TRBJ1-1; D unclear. The CDR3 loop spans 13 amino acids. CDR1 MNHEY and CDR2 SVGEGT come from the germline V gene. Here the CDR3 reads CASSYAAHAEALF. The CDR3 nucleotides are TGTGCCAGCAGTTACGCGGCACATGCTGAAGCTCTCTTT.

On this clonotype: The germline gene is not matched at one end of the junction; a read error may be the cause. The V and J genes are TRBV11-2 and TRBJ2-2; 9 bases fit TRBD1. Germline CDR1 and CDR2: SGHAT and FQNNGV. The CDR3 spans 14 residues. The CDR3: CANSLGQGNGELFF. The CDR3 DNA sequence: TGTGCCAACAGCTTAGGACAGGGGAACGGGGAACTGTTTTTT.

Details on this clonotype: This could be a read error, since a much larger clone is one nucleotide away. The chain links TRBV6-2 or TRBV6-3 to TRBJ2-1, with TRBD2 matching over 8 bases. In germline, CDR1 is MNHEY, CDR2 SVGEGT. The V and J ends lost 6 bases and 10 bases, in that order; junction bases with no gene match: 14. The CDR3 length is 15 residues. The CDR3 sequence is CASRVGVGRAEEQFF. DNA of the CDR3: TGTGCCAGCAGGGTGGGGGTCGGGAGGGCCGAGGAGCAGTTCTTC.

To note about this clonotype: One base away lies a much larger clone, so this may be a sequencing read error. The J gene is TRBJ2-7, the V gene TRBV6-2 or TRBV6-3; 9 nucleotides match TRBD2. This CDR3 comprises 17 residues. V was pared by 7 bases and J by 0 bases, with 13 bases of the junction left unmatched. The germline CDR1 and CDR2 sequences are MNHEY and SVGEGT. The CDR3 protein is CASNFYPGLACSYEQYF. The CDR3 DNA is TGTGCCAGCAATTTTTACCCCGGACTAGCGTGCTCCTACGAGCAGTACTTC.

This chain uses TRBV13 with TRBJ1-1; 8 nucleotides align to TRBD1. CDR1 and CDR2 (germline): PRHDT, FYEKMQ (reference sequence). With V trimmed by 7 bases and J by 1 base, 8 bases remained unmatched. The CDR3 covers 15 residues. CDR3 nucleotides: TGTGCCAGCATCCAAACCGGGACAGGGAACACTGAAGCTTTCTTT. Translation: CASIQTGTGNTEAFF.

Comment on this clonotype: This may stem from a read error, because a much larger clone lies one nucleotide away. J is TRBJ2-5 and V is TRBV6-5, with TRBD2 as a possible D gene (6 bases). Germline V gene lookup returns CDR1 MNHEY and CDR2 SVGAGI. There are 15 residues in the CDR3. CDR3: CAISYWPSEQETQYF. The CDR3 DNA reads TGTGCCATCAGTTACTGGCCTAGCGAACAAGAGACCCAGTACTTC.

To note about this clonotype: The junction differs from germline at one of its ends, possibly a read error. The chain has TRBV20-1 and TRBJ2-1; 11 bases fit TRBD1. The CDR3 covers 15 residues. Germline CDR1 reads DFQATT; CDR2 reads SNEGSKA (reference sequence). The CDR3: CNARDRDRGYNEQFF. Here the CDR3 DNA reads TGCAATGCTAGAGATCGGGACAGGGGGTACAATGAGCAGTTCTTC.

On this clonotype itself: The conserved final phenylalanine or tryptophan is absent from the CDR3, which likely points to a read error. The V call is TRBV10-1, the J call TRBJ2-1, with D perhaps matching TRBD2 (5 bases). Germline V CDR1 and CDR2: WNHNN, SYGVQD (reference sequence). The CDR3 consists of 15 residues. The DNA for the CDR3 is TGCGCCAGTAGTGATTTCGGGAACTCCTACAATGAGCAGTTCCTC. Protein sequence: CASSDFGNSYNEQFL.

This clonotype has a count of ten or more. The chain combines TRBV10-3 with TRBJ2-7; 10 nucleotides match TRBD2. V was clipped by 1 base and J by 1 base; unmatched bases: 1. This CDR3 region has 15 residues. CDR1 is ENHRY and CDR2 is SYGVKD in the germline V gene. CDR3 in DNA: TGTGCCATCAGTGAGTGGACTAGCGGTTCCTACGAGCAGTACTTC. Its translation: CAISEWTSGSYEQYF.

Remarks on this clonotype: The junction and the germline gene differ at one end; a read error may be behind it. The gene calls are TRBV11-2 and TRBJ2-1; weak D call: TRBD1 (6 bases). This CDR3 comprises 19 residues. Germline values: CDR1 SGHAT, CDR2 FQNNGV. The CDR3 is CASSLVLGDMGSSYNEQSF. In DNA form, the CDR3 reads TGTGCCAGCAGCTTAGTTCTTGGGGACATGGGTAGCTCCTACAATGAGCAGTCCTTC.

The rearrangement joins TRBV30 to TRBJ2-3, with TRBD2 identical over 11 bases. The CDR3 has 16 residues. Germline V gives CDR1 GTSNPN, CDR2 SVGIG (reference sequence). J gave up 5 bases and V 1 base, and 8 bases lay outside the gene matches. CDR3: CAWSGFTSGRGDTQYF. The CDR3, as DNA: TGTGCCTGGAGTGGATTTACTAGCGGGAGAGGAGATACGCAGTATTTT.

This sequence joins TRBV6-5 and TRBJ2-1; perhaps D is TRBD1 or TRBD2 (6 bases each). CDR1 and CDR2 from the germline V gene are MNHEY and SVGAGI. The V and J ends lost 6 bases and 8 bases respectively, with 11 bases between them. CDR3 size: 12 residues. CDR3 in DNA: TGTGCCAGCAGCAAGGGGGGCTATGAGCAGTTCTTC. Amino acid sequence: CASSKGGYEQFF.

Concerning this clonotype: Just one base apart from a much larger clone, this may be a read error. The chain employs TRBV10-1 and TRBJ2-2, with 7 bases fitting TRBD1. CDR1 is WNHNN, CDR2 SYGVQD, per germline (reference sequence). The CDR3 is 17 amino acids. This chain's CDR3 is CASSETGVGINIGELFF. As DNA, the CDR3 is TGCGCCAGCAGTGAGACAGGGGTGGGGATCAACATCGGGGAGCTGTTTTTT.